This is a list of T cell receptor beta chains from one sample in a study of blood T cell repertoires in COVID-19. Data came from immunoSEQ multiplex PCR; TCRdb stores just in-frame clones and leaves some out. The profile shows about 200,000 clones, about 90% of them singletons. Sequencing was performed on peripheral blood. Source of these receptors: a woman in her 70s with acute or convalescent COVID-19. Each CDR3 is given with its conserved first and last residue. The D gene is left open where the match is weak. For some rows the clone size is stated as once, few or many, or as a class when expanded; others skip it.

clone size | D gene | J gene | V gene | CDR3 protein | CDR3 DNA
once | NA | TRBJ1-1 | TRBV28 | CASGGDTYAEAFF | TGTGCCAGCGGTGGGGACACATACGCTGAAGCTTTCTTT
NA | NA | TRBJ1-6 | TRBV7-3 | CASSLWGGPNNSPLHF | TGTGCCAGCAGCTTATGGGGGGGCCCCAATAATTCACCCCTCCACTTT
NA | NA | TRBJ2-3 | TRBV7-2 | CASSLGRDPVTQYF | TGTGCCAGCAGCTTAGGGAGGGACCCAGTTACGCAGTATTTT
NA | NA | TRBJ1-5 | TRBV2 | CASTAQAGAQPQHF | TGTGCCAGCACCGCACAGGCGGGGGCTCAGCCCCAGCATTTT
NA | NA | TRBJ2-7 | TRBV27 | CASSSPSTRAYEQYF | TGTGCCAGCAGTTCCCCCTCGACACGAGCCTACGAGCAGTACTTC
NA | NA | TRBJ1-2 | TRBV6-2/TRBV6-3 | CASSAGGALFALGYGYTF | TGTGCCAGCAGCGCGGGCGGGGCCCTATTCGCTTTGGGCTATGGCTACACCTTC
NA | TRBD2 | TRBJ2-3 | TRBV10-3 | CAISETSGRTKSTDTQYF | TGTGCCATCAGTGAAACTAGCGGGAGGACAAAAAGCACAGATACGCAGTATTTT
NA | NA | TRBJ1-1 | TRBV11-3 | CASSLGSMNTEAFF | TGTGCCAGCAGCTTAGGTTCCATGAACACTGAAGCTTTCTTT
NA | NA | TRBJ2-1 | TRBV7-9 | CASSLFDEQFF | TGTGCCAGCAGCTTGTTCGATGAGCAGTTCTTC
NA | TRBD1 | TRBJ1-2 | TRBV6-5 | CASSRLTGENGYTF | TGTGCCAGCAGTCGGCTGACAGGGGAGAATGGCTACACCTTC
NA | NA | TRBJ2-7 | TRBV19 | CASRSGWGGEQYF | TGTGCCAGTAGGTCAGGCTGGGGAGGCGAGCAGTACTTC
NA | TRBD1 | TRBJ1-2 | TRBV7-8 | CASSPAATGANYGYTF | TGTGCCAGCAGCCCCGCCGCGACAGGGGCTAACTATGGCTACACCTTC
NA | NA | TRBJ2-5 | TRBV14 | CASSQATGTFQETQYF | TGTGCCAGCAGCCAAGCCACAGGGACGTTCCAAGAGACCCAGTACTTC
NA | TRBD1 | TRBJ1-2 | TRBV28 | CASSPVGQDSANYGYTF | TGTGCCAGCAGTCCAGTGGGACAGGATTCCGCTAACTATGGCTACACCTTC
NA | TRBD1 | TRBJ1-4 | TRBV5-5 | CASSAGQMWEKLFF | TGTGCCAGCAGCGCGGGACAGATGTGGGAAAAACTGTTTTTT
NA | NA | TRBJ1-4 | TRBV6-5 | CASSYRGINEKLFF | TGTGCCAGCAGTTACAGGGGGATTAATGAAAAACTGTTTTTT
few | NA | TRBJ1-6 | TRBV18 | CASSPQRQLQSPLHF | TGTGCCAGCTCACCCCAAAGACAGTTGCAATCACCCCTCCACTTT
few | TRBD2 | TRBJ2-1 | TRBV28 | CATLAGTYNEQFF | TGTGCCACCCTAGCGGGTACCTACAATGAGCAGTTCTTC
NA | TRBD1 | TRBJ1-5 | TRBV5-1 | CASSLRTGDQPQHF | TGCGCCAGCAGCTTGAGGACAGGCGATCAGCCCCAGCATTTT
NA | TRBD1 | TRBJ1-4 | TRBV27 | CASSGQGNEKLFF | TGTGCCAGCAGCGGACAGGGGAATGAAAAACTGTTTTTT
NA | TRBD2 | TRBJ2-2 | TRBV3-1/TRBV3-2 | CASSLGTSGNTGELFF | TGTGCCAGCAGCCTCGGGACTAGCGGGAACACCGGGGAGCTGTTTTTT
few | TRBD1 | TRBJ1-2 | TRBV28 | CASSRQGQSVYGYTF | TGTGCCAGCAGTCGTCAGGGACAGAGCGTCTATGGCTACACCTTC
NA | TRBD1 | TRBJ2-7 | TRBV11-2 | CASSLGRDRRKFF | TGTGCCAGCAGCTTAGGAAGGGACAGGCGGAAGTTCTTC
few | NA | TRBJ2-5 | TRBV2 | CASRVDRIETQYF | TGTGCCAGCAGGGTTGACAGGATTGAGACCCAGTACTTC
NA | NA | TRBJ2-7 | TRBV28 | CASSPPGYAYEQYF | TGTGCCAGCAGTCCTCCCGGGTACGCCTACGAGCAGTACTTC
NA | NA | TRBJ1-2 | TRBV29-1 | CSTYRVNYGYTF | TGCAGCACCTACAGGGTCAACTATGGCTACACCTTC
NA | TRBD2 | TRBJ2-7 | TRBV10-3 | CAISDILGGSNPRKGYEQYF | TGTGCCATCAGTGATATACTCGGCGGGAGCAACCCGCGGAAGGGCTACGAGCAGTACTTC
once | NA | TRBJ1-5 | TRBV5-6 | CASSAGSRKPQHF | TGTGCCAGCAGCGCGGGAAGCAGAAAGCCCCAGCATTTT
once | TRBD1 | TRBJ2-7 | TRBV7-8 | CASSLAVWDRFSYEQYF | TGTGCCAGCAGCTTAGCGGTATGGGACAGATTTTCCTACGAGCAGTACTTC
NA | TRBD2 | TRBJ2-7 | TRBV3-1/TRBV3-2 | CASSQPRGEQYF | TGTGCCAGCAGCCAACCGCGGGGGGAGCAGTACTTC
NA | TRBD2 | TRBJ2-5 | TRBV5-1 | CASSLGGLAGGETQYF | TGCGCCAGCAGCTTGGGTGGACTAGCGGGGGGAGAGACCCAGTACTTC
NA | TRBD2 | TRBJ2-1 | TRBV7-9 | CASGASGNEQFF | TGTGCCAGCGGGGCTAGCGGCAATGAGCAGTTCTTC
NA | NA | TRBJ2-6 | TRBV3-1/TRBV3-2 | CASSPPGANVLTF | TGTGCCAGCAGTCCTCCTGGGGCCAACGTCCTGACTTTC
once | NA | TRBJ2-7 | TRBV6-5 | CASSYLQGAYEQYF | TGTGCCAGCAGTTACCTTCAAGGGGCCTACGAGCAGTACTTC
NA | TRBD1 | TRBJ1-1 | TRBV6-5 | CATGQGQARTAFF | TGTGCCACAGGCCAAGGACAGGCCCGTACGGCTTTCTTT
few | TRBD1 | TRBJ1-2 | TRBV19 | CASSMTGQGYGYTF | TGTGCCAGTAGTATGACGGGACAGGGCTATGGCTACACCTTC
NA | NA | TRBJ1-1 | TRBV19 | CASSILGQRNTEAFF | TGTGCCAGTAGTATCCTGGGGCAGCGGAACACTGAAGCTTTCTTT
NA | NA | TRBJ2-5 | TRBV27 | CASSPWPIQETQYF | TGTGCCAGCAGTCCTTGGCCGATCCAAGAGACCCAGTACTTC
few | NA | TRBJ2-1 | TRBV29-1 | CSVVPGSYNEQFF | TGCAGCGTTGTTCCGGGGTCCTACAATGAGCAGTTCTTC
NA | NA | TRBJ2-1 | TRBV19 | CASSFRDTYNEQFF | TGTGCCAGTAGTTTCCGGGACACCTACAATGAGCAGTTCTTC
once | TRBD1 | TRBJ1-5 | TRBV15 | CATSSIRGSQPQHF | TGTGCCACCAGCAGCATCAGGGGGAGTCAGCCCCAGCATTTT
NA | NA | TRBJ2-1 | TRBV7-2 | CASSSLSSNEQFF | TGTGCCAGCAGCTCCCTCTCCTCCAATGAGCAGTTCTTC
NA | TRBD2 | TRBJ2-7 | TRBV4-1 | CASSRLTSGGLNEQYF | TGCGCCAGCAGCCGACTGACTAGCGGGGGTTTGAATGAGCAGTACTTC
NA | NA | TRBJ1-3 | TRBV6-5 | CASSSSTGSGNTIYF | TGTGCCAGCAGTTCCTCGACAGGCTCTGGAAACACCATATATTTT
NA | TRBD1 | TRBJ2-1 | TRBV5-1 | CASTQGTGSYNEQFF | TGCGCCAGCACACAGGGGACCGGCTCCTACAATGAGCAGTTCTTC
NA | NA | TRBJ1-1 | TRBV18 | CASSLGRGSTEAFF | TGTGCCAGCTCACTGGGGAGGGGGAGCACTGAAGCTTTCTTT
NA | TRBD1 | TRBJ2-3 | TRBV4-1 | CASSRWTGGASNTQYF | TGCGCCAGCAGCCGGTGGACAGGGGGCGCATCAAATACGCAGTATTTT
NA | NA | TRBJ1-2 | TRBV3-1/TRBV3-2 | CASSRGDPYGYTF | TGTGCCAGCAGCCGGGGGGACCCCTATGGCTACACCTTC
NA | TRBD1 | TRBJ1-4 | TRBV29-1 | CSVGRAGGEKLFF | TGCAGCGTTGGTCGGGCAGGGGGGGAAAAACTGTTTTTT
NA | TRBD2 | TRBJ2-1 | TRBV7-7 | CASSPEGGRAGEQFF | TGTGCCAGCAGCCCCGAGGGCGGGAGGGCCGGTGAGCAGTTCTTC
NA | NA | TRBJ2-2 | TRBV2 | CASSGPRSLGTGELFF | TGTGCCAGCAGTGGGCCTAGAAGCCTAGGAACCGGGGAGCTGTTTTTT